A selection of T cell receptor beta chains follows, all from one sample in a study of shared clonotypes between healthy human individuals. The table came from immunoSEQ multiplex PCR; TCRdb's copy has only in-frame clones and leaves some out. The sample has some 470,000 clones, 76% seen once; the top ten hold approximately 13%. Sequencing was done on a sample of PBMCs. These receptors were taken from a woman aged 40 to 50 in good health. Some clones in this sample may be carry-over from other donors' samples. Each CDR3 is given with its conserved first and last residue. The order of the fields is CDR3 length, J gene, V gene, clone size, D gene, CDR3 protein, CDR3 DNA. The D gene is left open where the match is weak. Clone size is stated in some rows and not others, as once, few, many or a class when expanded.

>14|TRBJ1-4|TRBV6-1|NA|NA
CASKPGQANEKLFF
TGTGCCAGTAAGCCGGGACAAGCTAATGAAAAACTGTTTTTT
>13|TRBJ2-1|TRBV11-2|NA|NA
CASNTLDYNEQFF
TGTGCCAGCAACACTCTAGACTACAATGAGCAGTTCTTC
>13|TRBJ2-5|TRBV5-1|NA|NA
CASSRRYQETQYF
TGCGCCAGCAGTAGGAGGTACCAAGAGACCCAGTACTTC
>15|TRBJ2-3|TRBV4-3|once|NA
CASTRQLDSTDTQYF
TGCGCCAGCACCCGCCAATTAGACAGCACAGATACGCAGTATTTT
>15|TRBJ2-1|TRBV10-2|NA|TRBD2
CASSTGTSGTNEQFF
TGCGCCAGCAGTACTGGGACTAGCGGGACCAATGAGCAGTTCTTC
>15|TRBJ1-1|TRBV5-1|NA|NA
CASSLEGSGNTEAFF
TGCGCCAGCAGCTTGGAGGGGTCAGGGAACACTGAAGCTTTCTTT
>15|TRBJ1-4|TRBV7-9|once|NA
CASSNGQADYEKLFF
TGTGCCAGCAGCAATGGACAAGCTGACTATGAAAAACTGTTTTTT
>14|TRBJ1-2|TRBV6-1|few|NA
CASSDNGESGGYTF
TGTGCCAGCAGTGACAATGGGGAGTCAGGTGGCTACACCTTC
>10|TRBJ2-1|TRBV25-1|NA|TRBD2
CASRREEQFF
TGTGCCAGCAGGCGGGAGGAGCAGTTCTTC
>13|TRBJ2-2|TRBV10-2|NA|NA
CASTVDYTGELFF
TGCGCCAGCACTGTGGACTACACCGGGGAGCTGTTTTTT
>16|TRBJ1-1|TRBV4-1|NA|TRBD1
CASSQDGTGGGTEAFF
TGCGCCAGCAGCCAAGATGGAACAGGGGGCGGGACTGAAGCTTTCTTT
>14|TRBJ2-3|TRBV6-4|NA|NA
CASSDSGGSDTQYF
TGTGCCAGCAGTGACTCGGGGGGCTCAGATACGCAGTATTTT
>12|TRBJ2-7|TRBV5-4|NA|TRBD1
CASRDSSYEQYF
TGTGCCAGTCGGGACAGCTCCTACGAGCAGTACTTC
>14|TRBJ1-2|TRBV11-2|NA|TRBD1
CASSLGQGLGGYTF
TGTGCCAGCAGCCTGGGACAGGGGTTGGGAGGCTACACCTTC
>16|TRBJ2-7|TRBV2|NA|TRBD2
CASKEAPSGAGYEQYF
TGTGCCAGCAAGGAGGCCCCTAGCGGGGCCGGCTACGAGCAGTACTTC
>14|TRBJ2-7|TRBV27|NA|TRBD2
CASSYSSGNYEQYF
TGTGCCAGCAGCTACTCTAGCGGAAACTACGAGCAGTACTTC
>14|TRBJ2-1|TRBV10-2|NA|NA
CASRIAAPYNEQFF
TGCGCCAGCAGGATAGCGGCGCCTTACAATGAGCAGTTCTTC
>16|TRBJ2-7|TRBV7-2|NA|NA
CASSLGWTQQTYEQYF
TGTGCCAGCAGCTTAGGGTGGACACAACAGACCTACGAGCAGTACTTC
>15|TRBJ2-7|TRBV7-2|NA|TRBD2
CACSPGTSGSFEQYF
TGTGCCTGCAGCCCAGGGACTAGCGGGAGTTTCGAGCAGTACTTC
>15|TRBJ1-5|TRBV28|NA|TRBD1
CASSLNRGGGQPQHF
TGTGCCAGCAGTTTAAACAGGGGAGGGGGTCAGCCCCAGCATTTT
>17|TRBJ1-5|TRBV19|NA|TRBD1
CASSILQGNLGNQPQHF
TGTGCCAGTAGTATCCTACAGGGGAATCTTGGCAATCAGCCCCAGCATTTT
>12|TRBJ2-1|TRBV28|NA|NA
CASSFQSTPQFF
TGTGCCAGCAGTTTCCAATCGACCCCCCAGTTCTTC
>16|TRBJ2-7|TRBV28|NA|NA
CASSFRLDSLTYEQYF
TGTGCCAGCAGTTTCCGGCTCGACAGCCTAACCTACGAGCAGTACTTC
>16|TRBJ2-1|TRBV19|once|TRBD2
CASSSGLAGGHDEQFF
TGTGCCAGTAGCTCGGGACTAGCGGGAGGTCACGATGAGCAGTTCTTC
>15|TRBJ2-2|TRBV5-1|NA|TRBD1
CASSLGQGSTGELFF
TGCGCCAGCAGCTTGGGACAGGGGTCCACCGGGGAGCTGTTTTTT
>17|TRBJ2-1|TRBV10-3|NA|TRBD1
CATWGYRGQGARSEQFF
TGTGCCACCTGGGGATATAGGGGACAGGGGGCGCGTAGTGAGCAGTTCTTC
>13|TRBJ1-1|TRBV29-1|NA|NA
CSPRRQGNTEAFF
TGCAGCCCCCGCCGCCAGGGAAACACTGAAGCTTTCTTT
>15|TRBJ1-4|TRBV7-9|NA|TRBD1
CASSTHRGNDEKLFF
TGTGCCAGCAGCACCCACAGGGGTAACGATGAAAAACTGTTTTTT
>14|TRBJ1-4|TRBV7-8|few|TRBD1
CASSERTGVEKLFF
TGTGCCAGCAGCGAACGGACAGGGGTAGAAAAACTGTTTTTT
>14|TRBJ2-3|TRBV19|NA|TRBD2
CASHLAGNTDTQYF
TGTGCCAGCCATTTAGCGGGGAACACAGATACGCAGTATTTT
>17|TRBJ2-2|TRBV4-1|few|NA
CASSHGPGVRDTGELFF
TGCGCCAGCAGCCATGGGCCCGGGGTCCGGGACACCGGGGAGCTGTTTTTT
>17|TRBJ1-1|TRBV4-1|NA|TRBD1
CASSQPGTGVRNTEAFF
TGCGCCAGCAGCCAACCGGGGACAGGGGTAAGGAACACTGAAGCTTTCTTT
>12|TRBJ2-7|TRBV7-9|NA|NA
CASSLWPREQYF
TGTGCCAGCAGCCTGTGGCCTCGAGAGCAGTACTTC
>16|TRBJ2-1|TRBV18|NA|TRBD2
CASSPLSLAGGNEQFF
TGTGCCAGCTCACCACTTAGCCTAGCGGGAGGCAATGAGCAGTTCTTC
>11|TRBJ2-1|TRBV29-1|NA|NA
CSVDGGVGQFF
TGCAGCGTTGATGGGGGAGTAGGGCAGTTCTTC
>13|TRBJ2-7|TRBV18|once|NA
CASSLTRVREQYF
TGTGCCAGCTCACTGACAAGGGTGAGGGAGCAGTACTTC
>17|TRBJ2-5|TRBV5-4|NA|TRBD1
CASSFPSGQGGRETQYF
TGTGCCAGCAGCTTCCCCTCTGGACAGGGGGGTCGGGAGACCCAGTACTTC
>16|TRBJ1-4|TRBV27|NA|NA
CASSFRGTHTNEKLFF
TGTGCCAGCAGTTTTAGGGGGACCCATACTAATGAAAAACTGTTTTTT
>15|TRBJ2-3|TRBV27|NA|TRBD2
CASSLGLAGIDTQYF
TGTGCCAGCAGTTTGGGACTAGCGGGGATAGATACGCAGTATTTT
>17|TRBJ2-3|TRBV6-1|NA|NA
CASSEEARSRGTDTQYF
TGTGCCAGCAGTGAAGAGGCTAGAAGTCGGGGGACAGATACGCAGTATTTT
>13|TRBJ2-7|TRBV7-9|few|NA
CASSGGLLGFQYF
TGTGCCAGCAGCGGCGGCCTACTAGGCTTTCAGTACTTC
>13|TRBJ2-7|TRBV29-1|NA|NA
CSVDRQGGYEQYF
TGCAGCGTGGATCGGCAGGGGGGCTACGAGCAGTACTTC
>15|TRBJ2-3|TRBV6-5|NA|NA
CASSVQPTGTDTQYF
TGTGCCAGCAGTGTACAGCCGACCGGCACAGATACGCAGTATTTT
>14|TRBJ1-3|TRBV4-2|NA|NA
CASSQAYDGNTIYF
TGTGCCAGCAGCCAAGCTTATGATGGAAACACCATATATTTT
>15|TRBJ2-7|TRBV19|NA|NA
CASSIRAGGGYEQYF
TGTGCCAGTAGTATAAGGGCCGGCGGCGGCTACGAGCAGTACTTC